These T cell receptor beta chains were read from a single sample in a study of blood T cell repertoires in COVID-19. TCRdb's table, derived via immunoSEQ multiplex PCR, lists solely in-frame clones and lacks some. The data contain about 88,000 clones, around 90% of them singletons. The material sequenced was peripheral blood. These receptors were obtained from a male donor with acute or convalescent COVID-19. Both conserved end residues are part of each CDR3. D genes are given only for firm matches. Not all rows give a size; the values are once, few, many and, for expanded clones, a class.

D,V,J,size,CDR3,DNA
TRBD2,TRBV7-2,TRBJ2-5,-,CASSLRALRASGGGETQYF,TGTGCCAGCAGCTTGAGGGCACTGCGGGCTAGCGGGGGGGGAGAGACCCAGTACTTC
-,TRBV5-1,TRBJ2-5,-,CASSLYSVQETQYF,TGCGCCAGCAGCTTGTATAGTGTCCAAGAGACCCAGTACTTC
TRBD1,TRBV19,TRBJ1-3,-,CASRPGDSSGNTIYF,TGTGCCAGTAGACCCGGGGACAGCTCTGGAAACACCATATATTTT
TRBD1,TRBV30,TRBJ1-4,-,CAWRRQGNEKLFF,TGTGCCTGGAGACGACAGGGGAATGAAAAACTGTTTTTT
-,TRBV11-3,TRBJ1-3,once,CASSLGKGNTIYF,TGTGCCAGCAGCTTAGGGAAGGGGAACACCATATATTTT
TRBD1,TRBV5-1,TRBJ2-7,-,CASSLGVGTGLYEQYF,TGCGCCAGCAGCTTGGGGGTGGGGACAGGGCTCTACGAGCAGTACTTC
TRBD2,TRBV19,TRBJ2-5,-,CASSRGGGGPQETQYF,TGTGCCAGTAGTAGGGGAGGCGGGGGGCCTCAAGAGACCCAGTACTTC
-,TRBV12-3/TRBV12-4,TRBJ1-2,-,CASSFTNYGYTF,TGTGCCAGCAGTTTCACTAACTATGGCTACACCTTC
-,TRBV28,TRBJ2-3,-,CASSLTSHPDTQYF,TGTGCCAGCAGCCTTACTAGTCACCCAGATACGCAGTATTTT
-,TRBV2,TRBJ2-2,-,CASSERGVPFAGELFF,TGTGCCAGCAGTGAAAGGGGTGTGCCCTTTGCCGGGGAGCTGTTTTTT
-,TRBV7-2,TRBJ2-5,-,CASSLAPGPETQYF,TGTGCCAGCAGCTTAGCTCCTGGGCCAGAGACCCAGTACTTC
TRBD2,TRBV7-9,TRBJ2-1,-,CASKDTSGDDEQFF,TGTGCCAGCAAGGATACTAGCGGGGACGATGAGCAGTTCTTC
TRBD1,TRBV28,TRBJ1-1,-,CASRLPGGEAFF,TGTGCCAGCAGACTCCCAGGGGGAGAAGCTTTCTTT
-,TRBV6-6,TRBJ1-1,-,CASSYTGTDRTEAFF,TGTGCCAGCAGTTACACAGGGACGGACCGCACTGAAGCTTTCTTT
TRBD2,TRBV7-7,TRBJ2-1,-,CASSQGLAGLDEQFF,TGTGCTAGCAGCCAGGGACTAGCGGGGCTGGATGAGCAGTTCTTC
TRBD1,TRBV7-9,TRBJ2-5,-,CASSPPTGTARQETQYF,TGTGCCAGCAGCCCACCAACCGGGACAGCAAGGCAAGAGACCCAGTACTTC
TRBD2,TRBV11-2,TRBJ2-3,-,CASSSTSGGAIGTQYF,TGTGCCAGCAGCTCAACTAGCGGGGGGGCGATTGGGACGCAGTATTTT
-,TRBV18,TRBJ2-1,-,CASRLVNNEQFF,TGTGCCAGCAGACTCGTAAACAATGAGCAGTTCTTC
TRBD1,TRBV27,TRBJ1-1,-,CASQGAVPTEAFF,TGTGCCAGTCAGGGGGCAGTGCCCACTGAAGCTTTCTTT
-,TRBV7-2,TRBJ2-2,-,CASSLDPAATPNTGELFF,TGTGCCAGCAGCTTAGACCCCGCGGCAACTCCGAACACCGGGGAGCTGTTTTTT